This TCR beta chain originates from a study of cytomegalovirus exposure and HLA in healthy donors. V was clipped by 3 bases and J by 3 bases; unmatched bases: 7. Germline loops: CDR1 SGDLS, CDR2 YYNGEE. The CDR3 is made up of 15 amino acids. Turning to this clone: Its antigen is not identified.

Primers included in the PCR were 60 Vbeta and 13 Jbeta primers. Produced via immunoSEQ multiplex PCR; TCRdb's table is partial and in-frame only. This sample yields about 130,000 clones, of which 75% to 90% are seen a single time; approximately 5.6% belongs to the top ten. Study-level results: Associated with cytomegalovirus, according to the listing, were 150 to 200 TCR beta chains.

The origin of this receptor is a woman aged 40 to 50 in good health and CMV-seropositive. Sequenced sample: PBMCs. This chain connects TRBV9 to TRBJ1-1; 8 nucleotides line up with TRBD1. CDR3 DNA sequence: TGTGCCAGCAGCGATAGACAGGGGCGGTACACTGAAGCTTTCTTT. Its protein product is CASSDRQGRYTEAFF.